What follows are 17 T cell receptor beta chains derived from one specimen sequenced in a study of neurological immune-mediated disorders. One entry per CDR3 protein, called by TCRdb with MiXCR from the 5' RACE reads. The sample lists tens of thousands of distinct CDR3 sequences, 10% occurring once. The source material was PBMCs. The receptors derive from a man aged 35 to 55 in good health.

This clonotype was recorded at least ten times. The V call is TRBV7-9, the J call TRBJ2-5; D possibly corresponds to TRBD1 (7 bases). Trimming removed 5 bases from V and 3 bases from J, with 10 bases in between. Germline CDR1 SEHNR, CDR2 FQNEAQ (reference sequence). There are 13 residues in the CDR3. CDR3 sequence reads: CASSARGEETQYF. The DNA for the CDR3 is TGTGCCAGCAGCGCCAGGGGGGAAGAGACCCAGTACTTC.

This clonotype was recorded many times. The chain is built from TRBV20-1 and TRBJ2-7, with 7 nucleotides matching TRBD1. The CDR3 runs to 11 residues. V was clipped by 3 bases and J by 6 bases; unmatched bases: 2. The V gene's germline CDR1 is DFQATT and CDR2 SNEGSKA (reference sequence). The CDR3 loop is CSASSGGEQYF. The CDR3 region has the DNA TGCAGTGCTAGCTCAGGGGGCGAGCAGTACTTC.

This clonotype was seen repeatedly, ten times or more. The chain links TRBV20-1 to TRBJ2-5, with D possibly being TRBD2 (5 bases). Trimming removed 5 bases from V and 4 bases from J, with 20 bases in between. The CDR3 has 15 amino acids. Germline V CDR1 and CDR2: DFQATT, SNEGSKA (reference sequence). The CDR3 region is CSAGMTIGALETQYF. In DNA form, the CDR3 reads TGCAGTGCTGGAATGACTATCGGCGCATTAGAGACCCAGTACTTC.

This clonotype showed up many times. The V and J genes are TRBV5-6 and TRBJ2-3; 8 bases match TRBD2. Germline CDR1 reads SGHDT; CDR2 reads YYEEEE. V shed 4 bases and J 4 bases; nucleotides not matched to a gene: 11. There are 16 residues in the CDR3. The CDR3 spells CASSESGAGVADTQYF. In DNA form, the CDR3 reads TGTGCCAGCAGCGAAAGTGGAGCGGGAGTAGCAGATACGCAGTATTTT.

This clonotype has at least ten counts. V and J are TRBV29-1 and TRBJ1-2, with unresolved D. Germline values: CDR1 SQVTM, CDR2 ANQGSEA. This CDR3 has 13 residues. V dropped 6 bases and J dropped 8 bases, with 19 bases sitting between them. CDR3: CSVDLTGKGGYTF. Here the CDR3 DNA reads TGCAGCGTGGACCTTACGGGGAAAGGAGGCTACACCTTC.

This clonotype was counted at least ten times. V usage is TRBV7-9 and J usage is TRBJ1-4; D is unresolved. Germline V lookup: CDR1 SEHNR, CDR2 FQNEAQ (reference sequence). V lost 0 bases, J lost 8 bases, and 7 bases lay in between. There are 13 residues in the CDR3. The CDR3 DNA is TGTGCCAGCAGCTTAGCGGGAACCGAAAAACTGTTTTTT. It codes for CASSLAGTEKLFF.

This clonotype appeared many times. The rearrangement links TRBV11-2 to TRBJ2-7; the D gene is possibly TRBD2 (5 bases). V lost 1 base and J lost 3, with 7 bases in between. The CDR3 spans 13 residues. CDR1 and CDR2 (germline): SGHAT, FQNNGV. The CDR3: CASSLVSGYEQYF. CDR3 sequence (DNA): TGTGCCAGCAGCTTAGTGAGCGGCTACGAGCAGTACTTC. The whole variable domain, remainder taken from reference TRBV11-2 and TRBJ2-7, is EAGVAQSPRYKIIEKRQSVAFWCNPISGHATLYWYQQILGQGPKLLIQFQNNGVVDDSQLPKDRFSAERLKGVDSTLKIQPAKLEDSAVYLCASSLVSGYEQYFGPGTRLTVT.

This clonotype was observed many times. The gene calls are TRBV5-1 and TRBJ2-7; 9 nucleotides agree with TRBD1. V was clipped by 1 base and J by 5 bases; unmatched bases: 4. Germline V gene sequence: CDR1 SGHRS, CDR2 YFSETQ. This CDR3 is 14 amino acids long. The CDR3 nucleotides read TGCGCCAGCAGCTTGAGGACAGGGGAGGACGAGCAGTACTTC. It specifies CASSLRTGEDEQYF.

This clonotype was seen many times. The genes are TRBV15 and TRBJ2-1; 9 bases are shared with TRBD1. This CDR3 is 16 amino acids long. Losses at the gene ends were 3 bases for V and 8 bases for J; bases not matched to a gene: 11. Germline CDR1 and CDR2: LNHNV and YYDKDF (reference sequence). The CDR3 DNA reads as TGTGCCACCAGCAGGTCGACCGGGACAGGGTTTGATGAGCAGTTCTTC. This translates into CATSRSTGTGFDEQFF.

This clonotype was counted many times. The V and J genes are TRBV6-2 or TRBV6-3 and TRBJ2-3, with unresolved D. The CDR3 is 12 amino acids. Germline loops: CDR1 MNHEY, CDR2 SVGEGT. V was shortened by 2 bases and J by 2 bases, with 2 bases between the two germline ends. The CDR3 coding sequence is TGTGCCAGCAGTTACCTCACAGATACGCAGTATTTT. It codes for CASSYLTDTQYF.

This clonotype appeared many times. V gene TRBV3-1 combines with J gene TRBJ2-7; 8 nucleotides line up with TRBD2. The CDR3 runs to 15 residues. Germline CDR1 is LGHDT and CDR2 is YNNKEL (reference sequence). Unmatched junction bases numbered 6, after V lost 4 bases and J lost 1 base. The CDR3 protein is CASSPERGLSYEQYF. As DNA, the CDR3 is TGTGCCAGCAGCCCGGAGCGGGGGCTTTCCTACGAGCAGTACTTC.

About this clonotype itself: The junction departs from the called germline gene at one end, perhaps through a read error. The chain uses TRBV7-9 and TRBJ2-1; maybe TRBD1 (6 bases). CDR3 size: 14 residues. Germline CDR1 reads SEHNR; CDR2 reads FQNEAQ (reference sequence). In nucleotides, the CDR3 is TGTGCCAGCAGCTACGGGACAACAGGCAATGGGCAGTTCTTC. Its translation is CASSYGTTGNGQFF.

This clonotype was counted at least ten times. The V call is TRBV12-3 or TRBV12-4, the J call TRBJ2-2; 7 bases match TRBD1. The CDR3 spans 14 residues. Trimming took 6 bases from V and 4 from J; bases not matched to a gene: 5. CDR3 DNA: TGTGCCAGCAGATGGACAGGCTCCACCGGGGAGCTGTTTTTT. Amino acid sequence: CASRWTGSTGELFF.

This clonotype was detected ten times or more. The rearrangement uses TRBV5-5 and TRBJ1-4; D perhaps matches TRBD1 (5 bases). The CDR3 is made up of 15 amino acids. V was shortened by 4 bases and J by 8 bases, with 18 bases between the two germline ends. Per the germline V gene, CDR1 is SGHKS and CDR2 is YYEKEE (reference sequence). The CDR3 is CASSALLQGGEKLFF. DNA of the CDR3: TGTGCCAGCAGCGCACTCCTGCAGGGTGGGGAAAAACTGTTTTTT. Supplemented by reference TRBV5-5 and TRBJ1-4, the full variable domain reads DAGVTQSPTHLIKTRGQQVTLRCSPISGHKSVSWYQQVLGQGPQFIFQYYEKEERGRGNFPDRFSARQFPNYSSELNVNALLLGDSALYLCASSALLQGGEKLFFGSGTQLSVL.

This clonotype was observed a single time. CDR3 bases: TGTGCCAGCAGCTTGTCCGGGACAGGGTATGAAAAACTGTTTTTT. It translates to CASSLSGTGYEKLFF. The chain recombines TRBV7-6 with TRBJ1-4, with 9 positions matching TRBD1. The germline V gene encodes CDR1 SGHVS and CDR2 FNYEAQ. V shed 3 bases and J 6 bases; nucleotides not matched to a gene: 5. This CDR3 comprises 15 residues.

This clonotype was seen at least ten times. The chain combines TRBV12-3 or TRBV12-4 with TRBJ2-3; 10 bases fit TRBD2. V gave up 6 bases and J gave up 4 bases; unmatched junction bases: 10. The CDR3 length is 16 residues. CDR3 sequence reads: CASSRTSGRGSDTQYF. DNA for the CDR3: TGTGCCAGCAGCAGGACTAGCGGACGGGGGTCAGATACGCAGTATTTT.

Details on this clonotype: A much bigger clone sits one base away, suggesting this may be a read error. The chain is built from TRBV5-5 and TRBJ2-1; D unresolved. Germline CDR1 reads SGHKS; CDR2 reads YYEKEE (reference sequence). This CDR3 contains 14 residues. CDR3 loop: CVSSLWSSYNEQFF. The DNA of the CDR3 is TGTGTCAGCAGCTTGTGGAGCTCCTACAATGAGCAGTTCTTC.